The following is a T cell receptor beta chain sequence with its context. This specimen belongs to a study of blood T cell repertoires in COVID-19. Whole-study context: T cells, B-cell-depleted T cells, or PBMCs provided the cDNA or gDNA that served as material.

V dropped 4 bases and J dropped 2; count of bases not matched to a gene: 6. CDR1 is SGHRS, CDR2 YFSETQ, per germline. This CDR3 has 17 residues. In the source study's methods: Using reference gene primer amplification, nucleated cell counts were estimated. Sequencing used immunoSEQ multiplex PCR; TCRdb keeps in-frame clones, though not all of them. Clone size and the V and J calls come from that table; the DNA yielded D and trimming. The sample shows tens of thousands of clones, around 85% of them seen only once. The receptor was derived from a man in his 60s with acute or convalescent COVID-19. V usage is TRBV5-1 and J usage is TRBJ1-6; 10 bases line up with TRBD1. Sequencing was performed on peripheral blood. CDR3 amino acids: CASSTGQGGPYNSPLHF. The CDR3 DNA is TGCGCCAGCAGCACCGGACAGGGGGGCCCCTATAATTCACCCCTCCACTTT.